The clone carrying this TCR beta chain was picked up a small number of times. Antigen unknown. In TCRdb, the reads were re-called with MiXCR into one record per CDR3 protein. Of a few hundred thousand distinct CDR3 sequences in the sample, about 17% were seen once. This entry comes from a study of T cell repertoires in cytomegalovirus infection. Study as a whole: Carrying CMV and the relevant HLA type showed in public TCR beta signatures.

General observations from the study: Pooled public TCR beta family frequency picked out CMV carriers with the relevant HLA.

The material sequenced was PBMCs. This receptor was taken from a human donor in good health (CMV status not recorded). Some clones in this sample may be carry-over from other donors' samples.

CDR3 nucleotides: TGTGCCAGCAGTTACACCACCCTGGCGGCAACTAATGAAAAACTGTTTTTT. Translation gives CASSYTTLAATNEKLFF. The chain employs TRBV6-6 and TRBJ1-4; D uncertain. Trimming took 2 bases from V and 0 from J, leaving 13 bases between them. Germline CDR1 and CDR2: MNHNY and SVGAGI (reference sequence). This CDR3 has 17 amino acids.